The 23 T cell receptor beta chains below were found in one sample sequenced in a study of blood T cells in healthy people across ages. A J-beta primer mix and a sample-barcoded 5' primer were used in a second PCR of about 7 to 12 cycles. TCRdb reanalysed the 5' RACE reads using MiXCR and keeps one entry per CDR3 protein. The repertoire consists of 650,000 to 800,000 distinct CDR3 sequences, with more than 40% occurring once and the leading ten covering about 19%. Sequenced: blood. The receptors stem from a man aged 55-75 years in good health.

The chain recombines TRBV4-3 with TRBJ2-2; maybe TRBD1 (6 bases). Germline CDR1 and CDR2: LGHNA and YSLEER. The CDR3 extends over 17 amino acids. The ends were cut back, 6 bases at V and 0 bases at J, with 17 bases in the middle. CDR3 sequence: CASSQQPTGANTGELFF. CDR3 bases: TGCGCCAGCAGTCAGCAGCCGACAGGCGCGAACACCGGGGAGCTGTTTTTT.

This clonotype occurred a few times. The chain uses TRBV25-1 and TRBJ2-7; D gene ambiguous. The germline V and J ends were trimmed by 3 bases and 0 bases, with 15 bases remaining between them. This CDR3 has 16 residues. Germline-derived CDR1 and CDR2 are MGHDK and SYGVNS. Written as DNA, the CDR3 is TGTGCCAGCAGTGATGTCTACGGTCTGAGCTCCTACGAGCAGTACTTC. Amino acid sequence: CASSDVYGLSSYEQYF.

The V gene is TRBV2, the J gene TRBJ2-7; D call uncertain. The length of the CDR3 is 15 residues. Trimming left V 7 bases short and J 1 base short, with 17 bases between. The V gene's germline CDR1 is SNHLY and CDR2 FYNNEI. CDR3 amino acids: CASIEDVPPSYEQYF. CDR3 nucleotides: TGTGCCAGCATCGAGGACGTTCCGCCATCCTACGAGCAGTACTTC. The variable domain in full, completed from reference TRBV2 and TRBJ2-7, reads EPEVTQTPSHQVTQMGQEVILRCVPISNHLYFYWYRQILGQKVEFLVSFYNNEISEKSEIFDDQFSVERPDGSNFTLKIRSTKLEDSAMYFCASIEDVPPSYEQYFGPGTRLTVT.

V and J are TRBV20-1 and TRBJ2-3; D gene uncertain. The CDR3 covers 16 residues. Trimming removed 1 base at V and 2 bases at J, with 16 bases between. The germline gives CDR1 DFQATT, CDR2 SNEGSKA (reference sequence). CDR3 protein: CSARGSWSIVTDTQYF. CDR3 nucleotide sequence: TGCAGTGCTAGAGGTTCGTGGTCGATAGTCACAGATACGCAGTATTTT.

The chain links TRBV14 to TRBJ1-1; D call uncertain. Germline lookup yields CDR1 SGHDN and CDR2 FVKESK. With 1 base removed from V and 1 base from J, the gap between germline ends came to 16 bases. The CDR3 totals 17 residues. Here the CDR3 DNA reads TGTGCCAGCAGCCAAGGACTGGTTGGCAGGAAGAACACTGAAGCTTTCTTT. Amino acids: CASSQGLVGRKNTEAFF.

The rearrangement uses TRBV20-1 and TRBJ2-1; 8 bases fit TRBD2. The J call may be incorrect, as the DNA end agrees better with TRBJ2-7. Germline V gene lookup returns CDR1 DFQATT and CDR2 SNEGSKA (reference sequence). The CDR3 covers 19 residues. CDR3 protein: CSARDPQRGLSSSYNEQYF. CDR3 in DNA: TGCAGTGCTAGAGATCCTCAGCGGGGGCTATCGAGCTCCTACAATGAGCAGTACTTC.

The CDR3 DNA reads TGTGCCTGGAGCTCACCGACTAGCGGGGGAGAGACCCAGTACTTC. Its protein is CAWSSPTSGGETQYF. V and J are TRBV30 and TRBJ2-4; 12 positions agree with TRBD2. Near its end, the DNA agrees better with TRBJ2-5, so the J call may be wrong. The germline V gene has CDR1 GTSNPN and CDR2 SVGIG (reference sequence). This CDR3 contains 15 residues.

The CDR3 nucleotides read TGTGCCAGCAGTACCCAGGGACAGGGAGTACATGGCTACACCTTC. This codes for CASSTQGQGVHGYTF. The chain combines TRBV6-5 with TRBJ1-2, with 9 bases matching TRBD1. Germline V gene data show CDR1 as MNHEY and CDR2 as SVGAGI. This CDR3 comprises 15 residues. The V segment lost 5 bases and the J segment 6 bases; nucleotides outside the gene matches: 10.

A few counts support this clonotype. This chain uses TRBV3-1 with TRBJ1-2; 8 nucleotides line up with TRBD1. The CDR3 is made up of 16 amino acids. CDR1 is LGHDT and CDR2 is YNNKEL in the germline V gene (reference sequence). The ends lost 7 bases at V and 5 bases at J; junction bases unmatched: 15. The CDR3 is CASKGQANEFAYGYTF. CDR3 in DNA: TGTGCCAGCAAGGGACAGGCTAATGAATTTGCTTATGGCTACACCTTC.

This sequence joins TRBV7-9 and TRBJ2-7; 10 nucleotides match TRBD2. Germline assignment: CDR1 SEHNR and CDR2 FQNEAQ (reference sequence). The CDR3 is 16 amino acids. V was clipped by 4 bases and J by 1 base; unmatched bases: 7. The CDR3 DNA sequence: TGTGCCAGCAGCTCGCCTAGCGGGGGCCGATCCTACGAGCAGTACTTC. It encodes CASSSPSGGRSYEQYF.

This clonotype came up a few times. CDR3 sequence reads: CSARGASGGHNEQFF. As DNA, the CDR3 is TGCAGTGCTAGAGGTGCTAGCGGGGGGCACAATGAGCAGTTCTTC. V is TRBV20-1 and J is TRBJ2-1; TRBD2 matches 11 bases. Per the germline V gene, CDR1 is DFQATT and CDR2 is SNEGSKA (reference sequence). This CDR3 has 15 amino acids. The J segment lost 5 bases and the V segment lost 1 base, leaving 4 bases of the junction unmatched.

The V call is TRBV20-1, the J call TRBJ2-1, with TRBD1 as a possible D gene (6 bases). Between the trimmed V and J ends, which lost 4 bases and 5 bases, there was a span of 9 bases. The CDR3 is made up of 12 amino acids. Germline V gene sequence: CDR1 DFQATT, CDR2 SNEGSKA (reference sequence). Written as DNA, the CDR3 is TGCAGTGCTATAGGGGGACACAATGAGCAGTTCTTC. Protein: CSAIGGHNEQFF.

V is TRBV7-2 and J is TRBJ2-1; no definite D call. The V end was cut by 1 base, the J end by 0 bases, with 10 bases between. Germline lookup yields CDR1 SGHTA and CDR2 FQGNSA. This CDR3 comprises 16 residues. This CDR3 is CASSLGATSSYNEQFF. Here the CDR3 DNA reads TGTGCCAGCAGCTTAGGGGCAACCAGCTCCTACAATGAGCAGTTCTTC.

V usage is TRBV28 and J usage is TRBJ2-1; possible D gene TRBD1, 5 bases. Trimming removed 7 bases from V and 8 bases from J, with 12 bases in between. Germline lookup yields CDR1 MDHEN and CDR2 SYDVKM. This CDR3 spans 12 amino acids. CDR3 DNA sequence: TGTGCCAGCAAACAACAGGTGGATGAGCAGTTCTTC. This encodes CASKQQVDEQFF.

The chain is built from TRBV20-1 and TRBJ2-3, with D possibly TRBD2 on 6 matching bases. The germline V and J ends were trimmed by 8 bases and 2 bases, with 17 bases remaining between them. The CDR3 has 14 residues. Germline V gene sequence: CDR1 DFQATT, CDR2 SNEGSKA (reference sequence). The CDR3 region has the DNA TGCAGTTCGGGACTCGACGTTAACACAGATACGCAGTATTTT. It codes for CSSGLDVNTDTQYF.

V usage is TRBV29-1 and J usage is TRBJ2-7, with D unresolved. V was cut by 4 bases and J by 6 bases, with 16 bases left in between. The CDR3 runs to 13 residues. Germline V gene sequence: CDR1 SQVTM, CDR2 ANQGSEA. CDR3 residues: CSVGGVGNSEQYF. The CDR3 DNA sequence: TGCAGCGTTGGTGGGGTAGGGAACTCCGAGCAGTACTTC.

J is TRBJ2-5 and V is TRBV12-3 or TRBV12-4; D is possibly TRBD1 (6 bases). The CDR3 runs to 14 residues. Trimming removed 8 bases from V and 7 bases from J, with 20 bases in between. The CDR3 protein is CASCTPQGLGTQYF. The DNA for the CDR3 is TGTGCCAGCTGTACCCCGCAGGGGCTCGGGACCCAGTACTTC.

The chain is built from TRBV20-1 and TRBJ1-4; D remains unclear. The CDR3 consists of 15 residues. V dropped 0 bases and J dropped 7 bases, with 15 bases sitting between them. Germline V gene sequence: CDR1 DFQATT, CDR2 SNEGSKA (reference sequence). The CDR3 DNA is TGCAGTGCTAGAGATCAAGAGGGCTCGGGTGAAAAACTGTTTTTT. Its translation: CSARDQEGSGEKLFF.

This clonotype was counted once. V gene TRBV25-1 combines with J gene TRBJ2-5; TRBD1 matches 8 bases. Judging by the DNA end, TRBJ2-7 fits better; the J call may be wrong. Germline assignment: CDR1 MGHDK and CDR2 SYGVNS. The CDR3 runs 15 residues. The CDR3 nucleotides are TGTGCCAGCAGTGAATATAGGTCAGGGGGCAACGAGCAGTACTTC. As protein: CASSEYRSGGNEQYF.

This clonotype was observed a handful of times. The chain employs TRBV6-2 or TRBV6-3 and TRBJ2-2; perhaps TRBD2 as D (6 bases). The germline gives CDR1 MNHEY, CDR2 SVGEGT. The CDR3 is made up of 15 amino acids. Between the trimmed V and J ends, which lost 0 bases and 5 bases, there was a span of 10 bases. CDR3: CASSYSTGVTGELFF. The CDR3 bases are TGTGCCAGCAGTTACTCGACGGGGGTGACCGGGGAGCTGTTTTTT.

This clonotype turned up a few times. The genes are TRBV20-1 and TRBJ2-7; D call uncertain. Trimming cost V 0 bases and J 1 base, with 10 bases left between them. The CDR3 totals 14 residues. CDR1 and CDR2 from the germline V gene are DFQATT and SNEGSKA (reference sequence). DNA of the CDR3: TGCAGTGCTAGAGATCCTGTCCAGTCCTACGAGCAGTACTTC. Protein product: CSARDPVQSYEQYF.

V usage is TRBV20-1 and J usage is TRBJ1-2; D is perhaps TRBD1 (6 bases). With 3 bases removed from V and 0 bases from J, the gap between germline ends came to 11 bases. CDR1 and CDR2 from the germline V gene are DFQATT and SNEGSKA (reference sequence). This CDR3 region has 14 residues. CDR3 nucleotide sequence: TGCAGTGCTAGGTCGGAGGGGGCTAACTATGGCTACACCTTC. This gives the protein CSARSEGANYGYTF.

CDR3 sequence reads: CSARDPVRGSMTFF. Here the CDR3 DNA reads TGCAGTGCTAGAGACCCGGTGAGGGGGAGTATGACTTTCTTT. The genes are TRBV20-1 and TRBJ1-1, with D possibly matching TRBD1 (6 bases). Germline values: CDR1 DFQATT, CDR2 SNEGSKA (reference sequence). The CDR3 is made up of 14 amino acids. The V end was cut by 0 bases, the J end by 12 bases, with 20 bases between.